One sample yielded the 32 T cell receptor beta chains listed below, sequenced in a study of cytomegalovirus exposure and HLA in healthy donors. The PCR ran on 60 Vbeta and 13 Jbeta primers. Repertoires were generated with immunoSEQ multiplex PCR, while TCRdb's copy carries only in-frame clones and drops some. The sample lists nearly 100,000 clones, around a tenth occurring once. What was sequenced was PBMCs. These receptors were taken from a man aged 45 to 65 in good health and CMV-seropositive.

This chain links TRBV6-5 with TRBJ2-3; 7 bases agree with TRBD2. Looked up from germline, CDR1 is MNHEY and CDR2 is SVGAGI. The CDR3 runs 16 residues. V lost 2 bases and J lost 1; bases outside the gene matches: 6. The CDR3 is CASSYLGGSRTDTQYF. In nucleotides, the CDR3 is TGTGCCAGCAGTTACCTGGGCGGGAGCCGCACAGATACGCAGTATTTT.

The chain combines TRBV2 with TRBJ1-2; D is perhaps TRBD1 (6 bases). Germline V gene sequence: CDR1 SNHLY, CDR2 FYNNEI. V was cut by 2 bases and J by 4 bases, with 17 bases left in between. There are 16 residues in the CDR3. CDR3 sequence (DNA): TGTGCCAGCAGTGAACGGAGGGGGGGAGGGGGCTATGGCTACACCTTC. Protein product: CASSERRGGGGYGYTF.

The rearrangement joins TRBV5-4 to TRBJ2-1; 8 bases are a match to TRBD2. Germline V gene sequence: CDR1 SGHNT, CDR2 YYREEE (reference sequence). This CDR3 region has 15 residues. Trimming removed 4 bases from V and 2 bases from J; junction bases left unmatched: 5. The CDR3: CASSPEGLAYNEQFF. In DNA, the CDR3 is TGTGCCAGCAGCCCCGAGGGACTAGCCTACAATGAGCAGTTCTTC. Looking up the rest from reference TRBV5-4 and TRBJ2-1 gives the full variable domain: ETGVTQSPTHLIKTRGQQVTLRCSSQSGHNTVSWYQQALGQGPQFIFQYYREEENGRGNFPPRFSGLQFPNYSSELNVNALELDDSALYLCASSPEGLAYNEQFFGPGTRLTVL.

This clone appeared a few times. V and J are TRBV19 and TRBJ1-1; D remains unclear. The germline CDR1 and CDR2 sequences are LNHDA and SQIVND (reference sequence). The CDR3 consists of 15 residues. Trimming left V 4 bases short and J 0 bases short, with 12 bases between. As DNA, the CDR3 is TGTGCCAGTAGTACCGGAGGACGGATGAACACTGAAGCTTTCTTT. The encoded protein is CASSTGGRMNTEAFF.

This clone showed up just a few times. V is TRBV11-3 and J is TRBJ2-1; TRBD2 aligns across 7 bases. Trimming cost V 4 bases and J 4 bases; bases outside gene matches: 1. This CDR3 has 13 amino acids. Germline V gives CDR1 SGHNT, CDR2 YENEEA. CDR3 residues: CASSSSGYNEQFF. CDR3 DNA: TGTGCCAGCAGCTCTAGCGGATACAATGAGCAGTTCTTC.

The V call is TRBV5-1, the J call TRBJ2-7; TRBD2 agrees at 14 bases. The germline gives CDR1 SGHRS, CDR2 YFSETQ. The ends lost 2 bases at V and 3 bases at J; junction bases unmatched: 10. This CDR3 has 18 residues. The CDR3: CASSLGTSGRRLGYEQYF. The CDR3 DNA is TGCGCCAGCAGCTTAGGGACTAGCGGGAGACGTTTAGGCTACGAGCAGTACTTC.

This clone was seen more than once but under ten times. This chain joins TRBV28 and TRBJ2-2, with D tentatively TRBD1 (5 bases). The CDR3 length is 15 residues. V dropped 4 bases and J dropped 4 bases, with 13 bases sitting between them. Germline CDR1 and CDR2: MDHEN and SYDVKM. CDR3 protein: CASSYLVDSTGELFF. For the CDR3, the DNA is TGTGCCAGCAGTTACTTAGTAGACAGCACCGGGGAGCTGTTTTTT.

This clone was seen more than once but under ten times. The chain links TRBV28 to TRBJ2-1; 14 bases are shared with TRBD2. The CDR3 covers 15 residues. Germline-derived CDR1 and CDR2 are MDHEN and SYDVKM. Unmatched junction bases numbered 7, after V lost 5 bases and J lost 10 bases. The DNA of the CDR3 is TGTGCCAGCAGTCCAGGGACTAGCGGGAGCGAAGAGCAGTTCTTC. This sequence encodes CASSPGTSGSEEQFF.

This clone has just a few counts. This sequence joins TRBV5-1 and TRBJ2-1; 9 nucleotides match TRBD2. Germline V gene lookup returns CDR1 SGHRS and CDR2 YFSETQ. The CDR3 runs to 15 residues. Trimming cost V 0 bases and J 6 bases; bases outside gene matches: 4. CDR3 nucleotides: TGCGCCAGCAGCTTGGGGCTAGCGGGATTCAATGAGCAGTTCTTC. Its translation is CASSLGLAGFNEQFF.

This clone occurred a few times. The chain carries TRBV4-3 and TRBJ1-1; 8 bases fit TRBD1. The CDR3 has 16 amino acids. Germline V CDR1 and CDR2: LGHNA, YSLEER. V was pared by 1 base and J by 4 bases, with 8 bases of the junction left unmatched. CDR3 loop: CASSQVRGHVSTEAFF. Here the CDR3 DNA reads TGCGCCAGCAGCCAAGTCAGGGGGCATGTGAGCACTGAAGCTTTCTTT.

The chain couples TRBV5-1 to TRBJ2-2; D possibly corresponds to TRBD2 (5 bases). Per germline, CDR1 SGHRS and CDR2 YFSETQ. The V gene lost 2 bases and the J gene lost 3 bases, with 11 bases spanning the gap. This CDR3 is 15 amino acids long. The CDR3 DNA sequence: TGCGCCAGCAGCTTTTCACCGGAGGACACCGGGGAGCTGTTTTTT. Its protein product is CASSFSPEDTGELFF.

This clone appeared a few times. CDR3 nucleotides: TGTGCCAGCTCACGAGAGACAGTGACAGATACGCAGTATTTT. Its translation is CASSRETVTDTQYF. V is TRBV18 and J is TRBJ2-3; TRBD1 might be the D (5 bases). The CDR3 totals 14 residues. The germline V gene encodes CDR1 KGHSH and CDR2 LQKENI. Trimming cost V 4 bases and J 3 bases, with 11 bases left between them.

The CDR3 here is CASQKTRQGYEQYF. The CDR3 nucleotides read TGTGCCAGCCAAAAAACCCGACAGGGCTACGAGCAGTACTTC. V usage is TRBV7-2 and J usage is TRBJ2-7, with TRBD1 identical over 7 bases. Germline loops: CDR1 SGHTA, CDR2 FQGNSA. The CDR3 contains 14 residues. Trimming cost V 8 bases and J 3 bases; bases outside gene matches: 10. Combining the CDR3 with reference TRBV7-2 and TRBJ2-7 gives the whole variable domain GAGVSQSPSNKVTEKGKDVELRCDPISGHTALYWYRQSLGQGLEFLIYFQGNSAPDKSGLPSDRFSAERTGGSVSTLTIQRTQQEDSAVYLCASQKTRQGYEQYFGPGTRLTVT.

This clone appeared a few times. The chain has TRBV5-6 and TRBJ1-2; no clear D gene. Germline lookup yields CDR1 SGHDT and CDR2 YYEEEE. V was clipped by 4 bases and J by 8 bases, with 21 bases between them. The CDR3 is 15 amino acids. CDR3 region: CASSGGGRLDGGYTF. In DNA, the CDR3 is TGTGCCAGCAGCGGTGGCGGGAGACTAGATGGAGGCTACACCTTC.

There are a few counts of this clone. V usage is TRBV10-3 and J usage is TRBJ2-1; 11 positions match TRBD1. The CDR3 is 13 residues long. Germline V CDR1 and CDR2: ENHRY, SYGVKD. Germline trimming cut 6 bases from V and 8 bases from J; bases unmatched to any gene: 3. This CDR3 reads CAIRGQGGDEQFF. The CDR3 DNA reads TGTGCCATCAGGGGACAGGGGGGTGATGAGCAGTTCTTC.

The V call is TRBV9, the J call TRBJ2-7; tentatively, D is TRBD2 (7 bases). The CDR3 totals 15 residues. Trimming removed 3 bases from V and 4 bases from J, with 17 bases in between. From germline, CDR1 is SGDLS and CDR2 YYNGEE. The CDR3 region is CASSAQGGGQYEQYF. The DNA for the CDR3 is TGTGCCAGCAGCGCCCAGGGAGGGGGGCAATACGAGCAGTACTTC.

This clone was seen a handful of times. V is TRBV7-8 and J is TRBJ2-2; a weak D match, TRBD1 (5 bases). Deletions cut 1 base from V and 4 bases from J, with 13 bases between. The germline V gene encodes CDR1 SGHVS and CDR2 FQNEAQ. The CDR3 is 16 amino acids. CDR3 in DNA: TGTGCCAGCAGCTTAGGAGGCAGGGTAATCACCGGGGAGCTGTTTTTT. Its protein product is CASSLGGRVITGELFF.

This clone appeared a few times. The genes are TRBV13 and TRBJ2-1; TRBD1 matches 9 bases. Germline V lookup: CDR1 PRHDT, CDR2 FYEKMQ (reference sequence). This CDR3 has 15 residues. The V segment lost 3 bases and the J segment 4 bases; nucleotides outside the gene matches: 4. This CDR3 reads CASSLGQGVYNEQFF. CDR3 in DNA: TGTGCCAGCAGCTTGGGACAGGGTGTTTACAATGAGCAGTTCTTC.

This clone was seen a handful of times. The CDR3 sequence: CAIKPGQASDGYTF. The CDR3 coding sequence is TGTGCCATCAAGCCCGGACAGGCATCGGATGGCTACACCTTC. The chain couples TRBV10-3 to TRBJ1-2, with TRBD1 matching 7 bases. The CDR3 covers 14 residues. CDR1 ENHRY and CDR2 SYGVKD come from the germline V gene. Losses at the gene ends were 7 bases for V and 6 bases for J; bases not matched to a gene: 11.

The chain recombines TRBV28 with TRBJ2-7; D may be TRBD2 (7 bases). The V end lost 1 base, the J end lost 6 bases, and 13 bases lay between the germline ends. Germline assignment: CDR1 MDHEN and CDR2 SYDVKM. The CDR3 contains 14 residues. For the CDR3, the DNA is TGTGCCAGCAGTTTATTCGGGGGGCGGGCCGAGCAGTACTTC. Its protein product is CASSLFGGRAEQYF.

The chain carries TRBV28 and TRBJ1-5, with unresolved D. Deletions cut 6 bases from V and 6 bases from J, with 15 bases between. The germline gives CDR1 MDHEN, CDR2 SYDVKM. This CDR3 region has 14 residues. This CDR3 is CASSLPPVGQPQHF. CDR3 bases: TGTGCCAGCAGCCTCCCCCCGGTTGGTCAGCCCCAGCATTTT.

This chain joins TRBV7-9 and TRBJ2-2; D is possibly TRBD1 (6 bases). V lost 3 bases to trimming and J lost 7 bases, with 18 bases between them. Germline CDR1 reads SEHNR; CDR2 reads FQNEAQ (reference sequence). The length of the CDR3 is 16 residues. The CDR3 reads CASSLTGDPTDGELFF. CDR3 DNA sequence: TGTGCCAGCAGCTTGACAGGCGACCCCACAGACGGGGAGCTGTTTTTT.

This clone came up a few times. The chain has TRBV5-1 and TRBJ1-1; TRBD1 might be the D (6 bases). Germline assignment: CDR1 SGHRS and CDR2 YFSETQ. CDR3 size: 16 residues. V was cut by 2 bases and J by 2 bases, with 16 bases left in between. CDR3 residues: CASSLFIRDTNTEAFF. The CDR3 DNA reads as TGCGCCAGCAGCTTATTTATCCGGGACACCAACACTGAAGCTTTCTTT.

This clone was picked up a small number of times. This chain uses TRBV5-6 with TRBJ1-2; TRBD1 might be the D (5 bases). There are 14 residues in the CDR3. Between the trimmed V and J ends, which lost 5 bases and 0 bases, there was a span of 11 bases. From germline, CDR1 is SGHDT and CDR2 YYEEEE. The CDR3 spells CASSSTDTNYGYTF. DNA of the CDR3: TGTGCCAGCAGTTCGACAGATACTAACTATGGCTACACCTTC.

This sequence joins TRBV28 and TRBJ1-5; the match to TRBD1 covers 9 bases. Germline loops: CDR1 MDHEN, CDR2 SYDVKM. Trimming removed 4 bases from V and 4 bases from J; junction bases left unmatched: 8. The CDR3 sequence is 16 residues long. The CDR3 is CASSSGDRVGNQPQHF. In DNA form, the CDR3 reads TGTGCCAGCAGTTCAGGGGACAGGGTGGGAAATCAGCCCCAGCATTTT.

This clone was seen more than once but under ten times. This chain joins TRBV10-3 and TRBJ1-1, with a possible D match to TRBD1 (5 bases). This CDR3 has 13 residues. V shed 8 bases and J shed 1 base, with 11 bases lying between them. Germline assignment: CDR1 ENHRY and CDR2 SYGVKD. CDR3 in DNA: TGTGCCATCTCGACAGCAACGAACACTGAAGCTTTCTTT. Residues: CAISTATNTEAFF.

As concerns this clone: At one end the junction does not follow the germline gene, possibly because of a read error. The rearrangement joins TRBV5-1 to TRBJ2-5, with no clear D. The length of the CDR3 is 14 residues. CDR1 SGHRS and CDR2 YFSETQ come from the germline V gene. CDR3 coding DNA: TGCGCCAGCAGATTGGAGAGGAGCCCCCAGACCCAGTACTTC. The encoded protein is CASRLERSPQTQYF.

This clone came up a few times. The gene calls are TRBV19 and TRBJ1-4, with D tentatively TRBD1 (5 bases). V was trimmed by 6 bases and J by 0 bases, leaving 8 bases between them. The germline CDR1 and CDR2 sequences are LNHDA and SQIVND (reference sequence). The CDR3 covers 14 residues. CDR3 in DNA: TGTGCCAGTAGAGACAGAGCAACTAATGAAAAACTGTTTTTT. Translating it yields CASRDRATNEKLFF.

The chain employs TRBV11-2 and TRBJ2-3, with D uncertain. Germline CDR1 and CDR2: SGHAT and FQNNGV. V lost 0 bases and J lost 1, with 8 bases in between. The CDR3 has 15 amino acids. This chain's CDR3 is CASSLDGSRTDTQYF. CDR3 in DNA: TGTGCCAGCAGCTTAGATGGCTCGCGCACAGATACGCAGTATTTT.

The chain uses TRBV7-9 and TRBJ1-5; 7 bases fit TRBD1. The junction had 6 bases not matched to a gene; V was cut back by 1 base and J by 0 bases. There are 17 residues in the CDR3. Germline V gene data show CDR1 as SEHNR and CDR2 as FQNEAQ (reference sequence). The CDR3 protein is CASSLGQGGFSNQPQHF. Written as DNA, the CDR3 is TGTGCCAGCAGCTTAGGCCAGGGGGGTTTTAGCAATCAGCCCCAGCATTTT. Full variable domain (rest looked up from reference TRBV7-9 and TRBJ1-5): DTGVSQNPRHKITKRGQNVTFRCDPISEHNRLYWYRQTLGQGPEFLTYFQNEAQLEKSRLLSDRFSAERPKGSFSTLEIQRTEQGDSAMYLCASSLGQGGFSNQPQHFGDGTRLSIL.

In this sample, this clone turned up a few times. V is TRBV9 and J is TRBJ2-3; 8 positions match TRBD2. CDR1 is SGDLS and CDR2 is YYNGEE in the germline V gene. The length of the CDR3 is 17 residues. With V trimmed by 3 bases and J by 2 bases, 11 bases remained unmatched. In DNA, the CDR3 is TGTGCCAGCAGCGCCAGTGCCGGGACTAGGATCACAGATACGCAGTATTTT. Encoded protein: CASSASAGTRITDTQYF.

V is TRBV5-4 and J is TRBJ1-1; D gene ambiguous. V was trimmed by 1 base and J by 1 base, leaving 5 bases between them. The CDR3 runs to 13 residues. Germline lookup yields CDR1 SGHNT and CDR2 YYREEE (reference sequence). The CDR3 DNA reads as TGTGCCAGCAGCTTGCTGTGGAACACTGAAGCTTTCTTT. It encodes CASSLLWNTEAFF.